The present TCR beta chain was sequenced within a study of OX40 agonist ivuxolimab in advanced cancers. A note on the overall study: The costimulatory receptor OX40 (CD134) was targeted by ivuxolimab, a fully human IgG2 agonistic monoclonal antibody. Three dose-escalation patients achieved partial responses, one with hepatocellular carcinoma and two with cutaneous melanoma. The dose-escalation cohort was about 86% male with a mean age of around 64 years, ranging from about 23 to 85. Patients were allowed to have had prior anti-PD-1, anti-PD-L1 or anti-CTLA-4 therapy, and approximately 40% of the dose-escalation patients had previously received checkpoint inhibitors. Intravenous ivuxolimab was administered to patients every 2 weeks at six dose levels: 0.01, 0.1, 0.3, 1.5, 3 and 10 mg/kg. The paper covers the monotherapy dose-escalation part of the phase I ivuxolimab trial, which included N ≈ 57 patients. Among the 52 dose-escalation patients, about 20 had hepatocellular carcinoma, approximately 15 melanoma, 9 renal cell carcinoma and 9 head and neck cancer. The purpose of peripheral TCRbeta sequencing was to test whether ivuxolimab changed TCR sequence diversity and led to clonal T-cell expansion.

Results the study describes overall, beyond this receptor: Low levels of normalized T-cell clonal expansion were also shown by some nonresponding patients. In the 0.1-3.0 mg/kg groups, partial responders had among the lowest normalized peripheral clonal expansion, particularly in CD8+ T cells. Which antigens the clonally expanded peripheral T cells were specific for was not determined. After ivuxolimab, CD8+ T cells had more expanded clones than CD4+ T cells on average. At doses from 0.1 to 3.0 mg/kg, clonal expansion was seen in both CD4+ and CD8+ blood T cells between baseline and week 6.

Genomic DNA was extracted from sorted cells for sequencing of the TCRbeta CDR3 region. The immunoSEQ Assay was used to sequence the TCRbeta CDR3 regions. This immuneACCESS table, as held by TCRdb, lists in-frame sequences with V and J called but not all clones. Of the missing ones, under half trace to an unresolved V gene in checked studies; the others have no known cause. The sample table shows 30,000 to 35,000 clones, and more than 70% are seen once. Jointly, the top ten make up around a quarter of the sample. The trial excluded patients who had a history of autoimmune disease or who were on systemic immunosuppression. Peripheral blood for TCR sequencing was drawn from every dose cohort at baseline, at cycle 4 day 1 and at cycle 7 day 1. The samples were taken from a phase I, first-in-human, multicenter, open-label dose-escalation trial of ivuxolimab. Adults with locally advanced or metastatic melanoma, renal cell carcinoma, hepatocellular carcinoma or head and neck squamous cell carcinoma were enrolled in the trial. Before TCR sequencing, CD4+ T cells and CD8+ T cells were sorted from peripheral blood as separate populations.

In the case of this clone: Its antigen target is currently unknown. Within one base of it there is no much larger clone, and no base qualities were kept.

Germline trimming: 6 bases from V, 2 bases from J; junction bases outside gene matches: 6. Taken from the germline V gene, the CDR1 and CDR2 loops are SNHLY and FYNNEI. Reading from cysteine to phenylalanine, the CDR3 counts 15 amino acids. The read is trimmed to its CDR3 DNA, 45 bases read in frame from base 1. Recombination linked TRBV2 to TRBJ2-3; 9 bases in the junction line up with TRBD2. The source material was CD4+ or CD8+ T cells sorted from blood, sampled in a trial of the OX40 agonist ivuxolimab. This receptor was identified in an adult with an advanced solid tumor such as melanoma, head and neck, liver or kidney cancer. The nucleotide sequence reads as follows: TGTGCCAGCAGGCGGGGCGGGGGGGCCACAGATACGCAGTATTTT. The encoded protein is CASRRGGGATDTQYF.